This T cell receptor (beta chain) was identified during a study of blood T cells in healthy people across ages. There are many counts of this clonotype. Germline V gives CDR1 SGHRS, CDR2 YFSETQ. V gave up 1 base and J gave up 6 bases; unmatched junction bases: 6. This CDR3 comprises 16 residues. Next came a second PCR, run for about 7 to 12 cycles, which used a sample-barcoded 5' primer along with a J-beta primer mix. In TCRdb, the 5' RACE reads were re-called with MiXCR into one record per CDR3 protein. The sample holds around 1.7 million distinct CDR3 sequences, roughly 27% seen once. The clonotype was recovered from a woman in her 30s in good health. This chain connects TRBV5-1 to TRBJ2-1; 11 bases map to TRBD2. Material: blood. CDR3 DNA sequence: TGCGCCAGCAGCTTGTCAGTCACTAGCGGGAGCAATGAGCAGTTCTTC. It specifies CASSLSVTSGSNEQFF.